This is a list of T cell receptor beta chains from one sample in a study of Ad26.COV2.S vaccination and SARS-CoV-2 variants. Sequencing was performed with immunoSEQ multiplex PCR; in TCRdb, only in-frame clones are kept and a portion is missing. The sample records some 520,000 clones, approximately 88% being singletons. The starting material was peripheral blood, obtained in a trial of Ad26.COV2.S vaccine versus placebo. These receptors were taken from a person aged 18-65 years who received the Ad26.COV2.S COVID-19 vaccine or a placebo. Both conserved end residues are part of each CDR3. D genes are given only for firm matches. Clone size is stated in some rows and not others, as once, few, many or a class when expanded.

CDR3,DNA,size,J,D,V
CAISESTRDRVNNEQFF,TGTGCCATCAGTGAGTCGACCCGGGACAGGGTCAACAATGAGCAGTTCTTC,-,TRBJ2-1,TRBD1,TRBV10-3
CASSGRGQAYQPQHF,TGTGCCAGCAGTGGACGCGGACAGGCTTATCAGCCCCAGCATTTT,-,TRBJ1-5,TRBD1,TRBV6-6
CASSSQERDYGYTF,TGTGCCAGCAGCTCCCAGGAACGGGACTATGGCTACACCTTC,-,TRBJ1-2,-,TRBV5-5
CAIGQSATNEKLFF,TGTGCCATCGGACAGTCCGCAACTAATGAAAAACTGTTTTTT,-,TRBJ1-4,-,TRBV10-3
CAWPWTENNSPLHF,TGTGCCTGGCCCTGGACCGAGAATAATTCACCCCTCCACTTT,-,TRBJ1-6,-,TRBV30
CASSLPTGPETQYF,TGTGCCAGCAGCCTACCGACAGGGCCAGAGACCCAGTACTTC,-,TRBJ2-5,TRBD1,TRBV13
CASSLEKGSGTYNEQFF,TGTGCCAGCAGCTTAGAAAAGGGAAGCGGAACCTACAATGAGCAGTTCTTC,-,TRBJ2-1,-,TRBV11-2
CASSQDRQGGAYEQYF,TGTGCCAGCAGCCAAGATAGGCAGGGAGGGGCCTACGAGCAGTACTTC,-,TRBJ2-7,TRBD2,TRBV4-2
CAISESSVEAFF,TGTGCCATCAGTGAGTCTTCGGTTGAAGCTTTCTTT,-,TRBJ1-1,-,TRBV10-3
CATSDLIGRTEAFF,TGTGCCACCAGTGACCTCATTGGACGCACTGAAGCTTTCTTT,-,TRBJ1-1,-,TRBV24-1
CASSWVRTNGYTF,TGTGCCAGCAGCTGGGTGAGGACCAATGGCTACACCTTC,-,TRBJ1-2,-,TRBV5-8
CASTPGGGRNTDTQYF,TGCGCCAGCACCCCGGGGGGAGGGCGGAACACAGATACGCAGTATTTT,-,TRBJ2-3,TRBD2,TRBV5-1
CASSQPGVLSTEAFF,TGCGCCAGCAGCCAACCTGGGGTTCTGAGCACTGAAGCTTTCTTT,-,TRBJ1-1,-,TRBV5-1
CASSFAGRPNEQYF,TGTGCCAGCAGTTTCGCCGGGAGGCCTAACGAGCAGTACTTC,-,TRBJ2-7,TRBD2,TRBV6-5
CASRLLESYNEQFF,TGTGCCAGCAGACTACTAGAGTCCTACAATGAGCAGTTCTTC,-,TRBJ2-1,-,TRBV6-5
CASSPEATEAFF,TGTGCCAGCTCACCGGAGGCCACTGAAGCTTTCTTT,-,TRBJ1-1,-,TRBV18
CASSPAGTATYEQYF,TGCGCCAGCAGTCCAGCCGGGACAGCAACCTACGAGCAGTACTTC,few,TRBJ2-7,TRBD1,TRBV4-3
CASSPWGRSMNTEAFF,TGTGCCAGCAGCCCCTGGGGACGGTCAATGAACACTGAAGCTTTCTTT,-,TRBJ1-1,-,TRBV28
CASSPPGLAGLLETQYF,TGTGCCAGCTCACCACCGGGACTAGCGGGATTGTTGGAGACCCAGTACTTC,-,TRBJ2-5,TRBD2,TRBV18
CASSEQGLGYEQYF,TGTGCCAGCAGTGAACAGGGATTAGGCTACGAGCAGTACTTC,-,TRBJ2-7,-,TRBV28
CASSIETGQGYNEQFF,TGTGCCAGTAGTATAGAAACGGGACAGGGCTACAATGAGCAGTTCTTC,-,TRBJ2-1,TRBD1,TRBV19
CASSRTNQPQHF,TGTGCCAGCTCCAGGACAAATCAGCCCCAGCATTTT,few,TRBJ1-5,-,TRBV28
CASLGLAPNTGELFF,TGTGCCAGTCTGGGACTAGCGCCGAACACCGGGGAGCTGTTTTTT,-,TRBJ2-2,TRBD2,TRBV19
CASSLEPGQPGTSQVWEQYF,TGCGCCAGCAGCCTTGAACCGGGACAGCCCGGGACTAGCCAGGTGTGGGAGCAGTACTTC,-,TRBJ2-7,TRBD2,TRBV4-1
CASSQVYGYTF,TGTGCCAGCAGCCAGGTGTATGGCTACACCTTC,-,TRBJ1-2,-,TRBV6-2/TRBV6-3